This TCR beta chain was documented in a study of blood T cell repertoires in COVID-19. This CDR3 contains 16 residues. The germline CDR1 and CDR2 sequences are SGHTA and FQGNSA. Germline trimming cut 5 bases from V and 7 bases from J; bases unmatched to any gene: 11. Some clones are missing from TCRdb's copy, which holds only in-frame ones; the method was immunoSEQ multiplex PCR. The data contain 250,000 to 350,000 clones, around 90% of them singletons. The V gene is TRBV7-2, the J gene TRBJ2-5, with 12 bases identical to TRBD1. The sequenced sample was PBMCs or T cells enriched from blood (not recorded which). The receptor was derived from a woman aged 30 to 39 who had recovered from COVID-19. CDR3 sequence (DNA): TGTGCCAGCAGCCCGGACGGGACAGGGGGCCTTCGGACCCAGTACTTC. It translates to CASSPDGTGGLRTQYF.